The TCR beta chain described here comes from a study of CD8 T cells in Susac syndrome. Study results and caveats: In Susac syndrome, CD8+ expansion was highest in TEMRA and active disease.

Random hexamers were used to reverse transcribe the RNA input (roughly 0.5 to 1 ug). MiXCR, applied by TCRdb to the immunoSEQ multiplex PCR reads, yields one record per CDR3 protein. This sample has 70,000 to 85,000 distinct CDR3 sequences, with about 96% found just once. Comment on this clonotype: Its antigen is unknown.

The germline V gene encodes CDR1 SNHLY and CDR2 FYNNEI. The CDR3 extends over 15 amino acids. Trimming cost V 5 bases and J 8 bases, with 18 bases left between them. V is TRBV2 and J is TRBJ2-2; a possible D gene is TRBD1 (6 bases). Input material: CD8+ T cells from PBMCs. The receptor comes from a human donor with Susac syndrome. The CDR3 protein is CASSTRGLRRGELFF. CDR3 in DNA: TGTGCCAGCAGTACCAGGGGCCTCCGAAGAGGGGAGCTGTTTTTT.